The sample holds many counts of the clone carrying this TCR beta chain. Alpha- and beta-chain coverage of first-strand cDNA came from TRAV- and TRBV-specific primers. The authors ran around 22 PCR cycles to amplify TCRs with a constant-region primer and V-primer adapter. Through in vitro transcription, the mRNA that had been isolated was amplified. TCRdb passed the reads through MiXCR, listing each CDR3 protein once. The sample has around 100,000 distinct CDR3 sequences, around 20% seen once; the top ten hold roughly 13%. Regarding time point: after trial treatment. Treatment here: LDRT plus nivolumab, ipilimumab, low-dose cyclophosphamide and aspirin (RACIN trial). Donors were given nivolumab, ipilimumab, aspirin, low-dose cyclophosphamide and low-dose radiotherapy. CDR3 size: 12 residues. The germline V gene has CDR1 SNHLY and CDR2 FYNNEI. The V segment lost 6 bases and the J segment 11 bases; nucleotides outside the gene matches: 7.

The sample comes from a study of low-dose radiotherapy and immunotherapy resistance in tumors. Turning to the study itself: Cohort 1 was given 0.5 Gy per fraction every 2 weeks, for 6.5 Gy total. Aspirin was taken orally at 300 mg daily by patients, and this continued for four cycles from cycle 1 day 1.

The rearrangement joins TRBV2 to TRBJ2-7; TRBD2 matches 10 bases. The clonotype originates from a female donor with ovarian cancer. Sequencing used PBMCs, obtained after low-dose radiotherapy plus immunotherapy. The CDR3 sequence is CASRVTSGLEYF. The CDR3 coding sequence is TGTGCCAGCAGGGTGACTAGCGGGTTGGAGTACTTC.